This T cell receptor beta chain is drawn from a study of brain T cells in children with intractable seizures. Study findings and constraints: Absence of clones before surgery may stem from lower sequencing depth.

Surgery cases with the highest brain T cell transcript signatures were chosen for sequencing. Before surgery, patients took at least one anti-epileptic drug. The CDR3 covers 15 residues. The germline V gene has CDR1 SGHVS and CDR2 FQNEAQ. V dropped 5 bases and J dropped 5; count of bases not matched to a gene: 6. Concerning this clone itself: Its cognate antigen is unknown.

Using immunoSEQ multiplex PCR, the repertoire was profiled, and TCRdb retains in-frame clones only, with some absent. This table holds approximately 110,000 clones, roughly 92% found once. The sequences come from peripheral blood, collected at surgery. The rearrangement links TRBV7-8 to TRBJ2-5; TRBD2 aligns across 12 bases. This receptor was taken from a boy in the first two years of life with hemimegalencephaly and intractable seizures. In DNA form, the CDR3 reads TGTGCCAGCAGCCTGGGGACTAGCGGGCGGGAGACCCAGTACTTC. It specifies CASSLGTSGRETQYF.